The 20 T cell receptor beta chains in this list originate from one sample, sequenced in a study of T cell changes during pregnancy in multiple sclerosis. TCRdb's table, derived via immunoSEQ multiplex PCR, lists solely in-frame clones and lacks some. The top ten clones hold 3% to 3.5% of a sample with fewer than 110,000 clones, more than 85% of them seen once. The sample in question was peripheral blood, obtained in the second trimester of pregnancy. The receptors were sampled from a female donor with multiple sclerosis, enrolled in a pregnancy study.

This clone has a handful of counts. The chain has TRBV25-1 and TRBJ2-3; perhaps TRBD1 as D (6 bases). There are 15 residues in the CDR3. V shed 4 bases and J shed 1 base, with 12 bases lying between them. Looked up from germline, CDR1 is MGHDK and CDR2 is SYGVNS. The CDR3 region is CASSGTGSGTDTQYF. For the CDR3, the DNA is TGTGCCAGCAGTGGAACAGGGTCGGGCACAGATACGCAGTATTTT.

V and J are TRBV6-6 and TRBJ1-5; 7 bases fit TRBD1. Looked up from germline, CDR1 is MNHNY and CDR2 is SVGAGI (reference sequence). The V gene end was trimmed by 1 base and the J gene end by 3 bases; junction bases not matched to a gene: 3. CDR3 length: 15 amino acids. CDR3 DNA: TGTGCCAGCAGTTACTTTGGACAGGCCAATCAGCCCCAGCATTTT. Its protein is CASSYFGQANQPQHF.

Here the CDR3 DNA reads TGTGCCAGTAGTGGCCTTAACTATGGCTACACCTTC. Amino acids: CASSGLNYGYTF. V is TRBV19 and J is TRBJ1-2, with D unclear. With 5 bases removed from V and 1 base from J, the gap between germline ends came to 5 bases. Germline V gene sequence: CDR1 LNHDA, CDR2 SQIVND (reference sequence). The CDR3 runs 12 residues.

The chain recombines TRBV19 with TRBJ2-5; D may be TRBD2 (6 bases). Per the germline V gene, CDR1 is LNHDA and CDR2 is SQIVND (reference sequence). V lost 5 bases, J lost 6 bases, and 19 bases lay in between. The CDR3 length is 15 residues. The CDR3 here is CASSGRDSLGKTQYF. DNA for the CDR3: TGTGCCAGTAGTGGGCGGGACTCCCTGGGAAAGACCCAGTACTTC.

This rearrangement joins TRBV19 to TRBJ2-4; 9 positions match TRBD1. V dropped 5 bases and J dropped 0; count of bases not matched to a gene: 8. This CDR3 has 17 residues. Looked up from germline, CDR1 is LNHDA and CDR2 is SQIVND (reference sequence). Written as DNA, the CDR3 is TGTGCCAGTAGTTTTTACAGGGGGCGAGGAGCCAAAAACATTCAGTACTTC. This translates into CASSFYRGRGAKNIQYF.

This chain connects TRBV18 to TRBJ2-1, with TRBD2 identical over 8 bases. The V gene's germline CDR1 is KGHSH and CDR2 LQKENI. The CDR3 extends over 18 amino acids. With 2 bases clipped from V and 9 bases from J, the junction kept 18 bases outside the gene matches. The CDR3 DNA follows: TGTGCCAGCTCACCAATTCGTTTTGGCGGGAGGCACCAGGGTGAGCAGTTCTTC. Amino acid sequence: CASSPIRFGGRHQGEQFF.

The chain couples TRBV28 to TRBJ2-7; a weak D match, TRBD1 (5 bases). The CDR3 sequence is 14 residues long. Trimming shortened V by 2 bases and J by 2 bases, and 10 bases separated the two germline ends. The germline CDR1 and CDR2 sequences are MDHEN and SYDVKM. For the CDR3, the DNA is TGTGCCAGCAGTTTAGGAGTAGGGGCCTACGAGCAGTACTTC. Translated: CASSLGVGAYEQYF.

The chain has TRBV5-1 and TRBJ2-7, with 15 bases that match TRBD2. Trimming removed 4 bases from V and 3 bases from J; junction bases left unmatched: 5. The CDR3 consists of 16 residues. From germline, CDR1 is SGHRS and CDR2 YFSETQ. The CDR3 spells CASSPGLAGGDYEQYF. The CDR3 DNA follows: TGCGCCAGCAGCCCCGGACTAGCGGGAGGGGACTACGAGCAGTACTTC.

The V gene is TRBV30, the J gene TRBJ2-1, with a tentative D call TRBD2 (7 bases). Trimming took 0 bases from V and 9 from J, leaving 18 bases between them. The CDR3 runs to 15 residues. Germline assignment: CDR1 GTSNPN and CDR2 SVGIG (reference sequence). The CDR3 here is CAWSVRRGGGSEQFF. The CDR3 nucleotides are TGTGCCTGGAGTGTACGGCGGGGAGGGGGGTCTGAGCAGTTCTTC. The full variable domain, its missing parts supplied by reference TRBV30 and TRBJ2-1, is SQTIHQWPATLVQPVGSPLSLECTVEGTSNPNLYWYRQAAGRGLQLLFYSVGIGQISSEVPQNLSASRPQDRQFILSSKKLLLSDSGFYLCAWSVRRGGGSEQFFGPGTRLTVL.

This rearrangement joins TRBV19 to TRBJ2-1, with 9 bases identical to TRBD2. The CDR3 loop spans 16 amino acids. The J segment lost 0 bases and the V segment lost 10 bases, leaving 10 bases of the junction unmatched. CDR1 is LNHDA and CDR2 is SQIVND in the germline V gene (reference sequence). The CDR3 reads CATRGLAGLSYNEQFF. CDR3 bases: TGTGCCACCCGAGGGCTAGCGGGGCTCTCCTACAATGAGCAGTTCTTC.

The DNA of the CDR3 is TGCAGCGTTGAAATATTTAATCGGGATGAGCAGTTCTTC. Amino acids: CSVEIFNRDEQFF. The chain is built from TRBV29-1 and TRBJ2-1; no clear D. CDR3 length equals 13 residues. Trimming took off 2 bases at V and 8 bases at J, with 13 bases between the two ends. Germline loops: CDR1 SQVTM, CDR2 ANQGSEA.

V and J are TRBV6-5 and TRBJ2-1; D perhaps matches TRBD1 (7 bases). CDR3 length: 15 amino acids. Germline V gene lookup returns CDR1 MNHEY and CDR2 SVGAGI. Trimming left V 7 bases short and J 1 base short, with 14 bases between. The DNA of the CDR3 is TGTGCCAGCACAGGGGGGCCACCTTCCTACAATGAGCAGTTCTTC. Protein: CASTGGPPSYNEQFF.

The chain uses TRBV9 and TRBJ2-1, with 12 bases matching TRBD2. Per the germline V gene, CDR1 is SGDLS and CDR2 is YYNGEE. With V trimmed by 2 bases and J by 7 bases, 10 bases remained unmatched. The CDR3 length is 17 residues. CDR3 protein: CASSVLPTSGSKNEQFF. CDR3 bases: TGTGCCAGCAGCGTTCTTCCGACTAGCGGGAGTAAGAATGAGCAGTTCTTC.

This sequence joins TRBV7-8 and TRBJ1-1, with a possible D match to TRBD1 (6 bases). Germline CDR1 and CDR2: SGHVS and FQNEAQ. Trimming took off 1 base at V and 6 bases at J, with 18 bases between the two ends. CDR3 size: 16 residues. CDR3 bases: TGTGCCAGCAGCTTAGTCGGCCCCGAGTCAGGGGCTGAAGCTTTCTTT. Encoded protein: CASSLVGPESGAEAFF. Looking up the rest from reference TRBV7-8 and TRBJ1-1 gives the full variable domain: GAGVSQSPRYKVAKRGQDVALRCDPISGHVSLFWYQQALGQGPEFLTYFQNEAQLDKSGLPSDRFFAERPEGSVSTLKIQRTQQEDSAVYLCASSLVGPESGAEAFFGQGTRLTVV.

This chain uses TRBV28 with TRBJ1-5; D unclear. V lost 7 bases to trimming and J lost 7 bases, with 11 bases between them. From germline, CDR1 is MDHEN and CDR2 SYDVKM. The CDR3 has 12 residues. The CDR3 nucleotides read TGTGCCAGCACCGAGGCTTACCAGCCCCAGCATTTT. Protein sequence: CASTEAYQPQHF.

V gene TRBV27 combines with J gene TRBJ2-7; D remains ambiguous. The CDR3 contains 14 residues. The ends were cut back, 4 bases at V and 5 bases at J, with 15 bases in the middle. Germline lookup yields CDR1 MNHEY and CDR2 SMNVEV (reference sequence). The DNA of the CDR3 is TGTGCCAGCAGTTCCTACGCCACGGTCCACGAGCAGTACTTC. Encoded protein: CASSSYATVHEQYF.

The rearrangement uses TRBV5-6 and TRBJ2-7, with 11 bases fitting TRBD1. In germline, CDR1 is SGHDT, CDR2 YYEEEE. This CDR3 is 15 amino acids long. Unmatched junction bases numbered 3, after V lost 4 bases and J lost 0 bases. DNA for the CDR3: TGTGCCAGCAGCCCCGGGACAGGGGGCTCCTACGAGCAGTACTTC. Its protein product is CASSPGTGGSYEQYF.

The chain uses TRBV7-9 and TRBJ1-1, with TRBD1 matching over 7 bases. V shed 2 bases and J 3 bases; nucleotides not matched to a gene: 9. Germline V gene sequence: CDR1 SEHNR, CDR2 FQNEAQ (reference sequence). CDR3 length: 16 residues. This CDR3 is CASSLRTGLMDTEAFF. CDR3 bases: TGTGCCAGCAGCTTAAGGACAGGTCTTATGGACACTGAAGCTTTCTTT.

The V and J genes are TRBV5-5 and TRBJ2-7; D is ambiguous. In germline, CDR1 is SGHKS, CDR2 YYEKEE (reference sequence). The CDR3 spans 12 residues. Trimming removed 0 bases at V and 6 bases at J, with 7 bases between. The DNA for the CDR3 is TGTGCCAGCAGCTTGGGTCTAGGCGAGCAGTACTTC. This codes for CASSLGLGEQYF.

CDR3 DNA sequence: TGTGCCAGCAGCGCCGTGGCTAGCGGGAGTGATGAGCAGTTCTTC. Its translation is CASSAVASGSDEQFF. This chain links TRBV6-4 with TRBJ2-1; 10 bases are shared with TRBD2. The CDR3 is 15 amino acids. CDR1 and CDR2 (germline): MRHNA, SNTAGT. With V trimmed by 6 bases and J by 8 bases, 10 bases remained unmatched.